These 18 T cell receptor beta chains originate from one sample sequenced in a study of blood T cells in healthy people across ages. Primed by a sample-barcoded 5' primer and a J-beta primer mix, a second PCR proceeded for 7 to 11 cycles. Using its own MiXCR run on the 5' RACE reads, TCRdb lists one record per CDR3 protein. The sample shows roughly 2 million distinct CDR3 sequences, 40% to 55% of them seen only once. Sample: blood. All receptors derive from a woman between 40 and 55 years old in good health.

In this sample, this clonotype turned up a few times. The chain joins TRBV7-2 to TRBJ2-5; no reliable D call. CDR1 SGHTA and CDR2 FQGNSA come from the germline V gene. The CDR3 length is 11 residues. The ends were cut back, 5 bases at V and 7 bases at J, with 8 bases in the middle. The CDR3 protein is CASSRQATQYF. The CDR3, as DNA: TGTGCCAGCAGCCGTCAGGCGACCCAGTACTTC.

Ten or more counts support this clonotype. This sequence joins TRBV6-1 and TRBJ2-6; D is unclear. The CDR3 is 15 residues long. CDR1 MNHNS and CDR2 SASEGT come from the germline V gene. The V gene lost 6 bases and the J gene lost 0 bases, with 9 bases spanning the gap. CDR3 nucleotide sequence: TGTGCCAGCAGCTCCACAAGCTCTGGGGCCAACGTCCTGACTTTC. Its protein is CASSSTSSGANVLTF.

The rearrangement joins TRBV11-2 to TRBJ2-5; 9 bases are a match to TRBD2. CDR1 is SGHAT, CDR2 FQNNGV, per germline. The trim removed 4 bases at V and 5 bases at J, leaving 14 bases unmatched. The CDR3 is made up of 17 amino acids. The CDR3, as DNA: TGTGCCAGCAGCTCGCGTTACCAGCGGGGGGAGAGGGAGACCCAGTACTTC. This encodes CASSSRYQRGERETQYF.

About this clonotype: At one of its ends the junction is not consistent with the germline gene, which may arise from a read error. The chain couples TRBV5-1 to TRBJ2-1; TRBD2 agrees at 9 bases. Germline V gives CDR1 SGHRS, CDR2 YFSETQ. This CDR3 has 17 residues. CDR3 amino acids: CASSLESLAGSYNEQFF. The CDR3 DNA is TGCGCCAGCAGCTTGGAATCCCTAGCGGGGAGCTACAATGAGCAGTTCTTT.

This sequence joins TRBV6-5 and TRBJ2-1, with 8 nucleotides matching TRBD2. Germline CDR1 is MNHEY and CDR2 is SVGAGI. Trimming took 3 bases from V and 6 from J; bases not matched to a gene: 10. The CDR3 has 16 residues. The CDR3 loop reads CASSYVAGGKSNEQFF. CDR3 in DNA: TGTGCCAGCAGTTATGTGGCGGGGGGAAAATCCAATGAGCAGTTCTTC.

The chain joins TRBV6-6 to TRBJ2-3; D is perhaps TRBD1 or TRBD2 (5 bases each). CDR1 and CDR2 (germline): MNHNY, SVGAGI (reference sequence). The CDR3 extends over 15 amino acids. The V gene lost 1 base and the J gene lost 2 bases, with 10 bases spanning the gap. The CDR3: CASSYFRGPTDTQYF. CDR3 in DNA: TGTGCCAGCAGTTACTTCCGGGGCCCCACAGATACGCAGTATTTT.

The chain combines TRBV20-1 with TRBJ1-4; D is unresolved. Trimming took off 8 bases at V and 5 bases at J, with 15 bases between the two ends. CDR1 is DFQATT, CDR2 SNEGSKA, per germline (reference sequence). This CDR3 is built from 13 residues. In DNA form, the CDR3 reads TGCAGTCCAAAGGGCAGACTGAATGAAAAACTGTTTTTT. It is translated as CSPKGRLNEKLFF.

The CDR3, as DNA: TGCGCCAGCAGTCAAAGGGGCGACAGGGTCAAAAACATTCAGTACTTC. It translates to CASSQRGDRVKNIQYF. V and J are TRBV23-1 and TRBJ2-4, with 7 bases aligning to TRBD1. TRBV23-1 is known as an ORF, though its function is uncertain. Trimming took 2 bases from V and 3 from J; bases not matched to a gene: 7. CDR3 length equals 16 residues.

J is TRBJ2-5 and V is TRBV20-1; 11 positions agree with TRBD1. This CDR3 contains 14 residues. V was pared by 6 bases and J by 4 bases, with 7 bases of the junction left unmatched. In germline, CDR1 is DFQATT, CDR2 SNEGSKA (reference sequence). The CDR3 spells CSAPGQGARETQYF. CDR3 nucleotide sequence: TGCAGTGCACCTGGACAGGGGGCGCGAGAGACCCAGTACTTC.

The CDR3 region is CASSLAREDVGYGYTF. DNA of the CDR3: TGCGCCAGCAGCTTGGCGAGGGAGGACGTTGGCTATGGCTACACCTTC. The chain joins TRBV5-1 to TRBJ1-2; D is undetermined. Per the germline V gene, CDR1 is SGHRS and CDR2 is YFSETQ. The CDR3 consists of 16 residues. Trimming pared 0 bases from V and 4 bases from J, leaving 16 bases between.

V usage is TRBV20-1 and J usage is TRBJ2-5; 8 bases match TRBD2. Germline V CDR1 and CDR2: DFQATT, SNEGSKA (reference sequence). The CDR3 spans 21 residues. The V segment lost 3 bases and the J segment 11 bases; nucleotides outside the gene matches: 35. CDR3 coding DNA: TGCAGTGCTAGCCGAGATGAGGCAGTTCCCCTCTTTAGCGGGGATTACAATGAGCAGTACTTC. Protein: CSASRDEAVPLFSGDYNEQYF.

The CDR3 nucleotides are TGTGCCAGCAGTTACCAGGACAGGGATATCCAAGAGACCCAGTACTTC. This sequence encodes CASSYQDRDIQETQYF. The rearrangement links TRBV6-6 to TRBJ2-5; 8 bases map to TRBD1. This CDR3 is 16 amino acids long. The germline CDR1 and CDR2 sequences are MNHNY and SVGAGI (reference sequence). J was trimmed by 1 base and V by 2 bases; bases with no gene match: 6.

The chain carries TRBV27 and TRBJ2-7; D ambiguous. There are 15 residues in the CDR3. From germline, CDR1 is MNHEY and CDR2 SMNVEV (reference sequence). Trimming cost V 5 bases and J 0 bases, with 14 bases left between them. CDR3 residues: CASSLYDAPSYEQYF. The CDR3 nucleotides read TGTGCCAGCAGTCTATACGACGCACCCTCCTACGAGCAGTACTTC.

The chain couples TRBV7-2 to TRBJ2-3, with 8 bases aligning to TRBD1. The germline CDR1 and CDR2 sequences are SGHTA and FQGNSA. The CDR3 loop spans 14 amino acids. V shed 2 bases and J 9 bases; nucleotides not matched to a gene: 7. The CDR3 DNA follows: TGTGCCAGCAGCTTAACTACAGGGGACAGGACGCAGTATTTT. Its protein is CASSLTTGDRTQYF.

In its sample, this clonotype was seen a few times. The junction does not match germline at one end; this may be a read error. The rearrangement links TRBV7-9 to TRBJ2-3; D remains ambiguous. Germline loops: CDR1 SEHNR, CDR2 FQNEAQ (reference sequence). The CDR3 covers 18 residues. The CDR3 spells CASSYHPDRWRSTNTQYF. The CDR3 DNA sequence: TGTGCCAGCAGCTATCACCCAGACCGGTGGAGAAGCACAAATACGCAGTATTTT. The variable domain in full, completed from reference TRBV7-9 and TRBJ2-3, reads DTGVSQNPRHKITKRGQNVTFRCDPISEHNRLYWYRQTLGQGPEFLTYFQNEAQLEKSRLLSDRFSAERPKGSFSTLEIQRTEQGDSAMYLCASSYHPDRWRSTNTQYFGPGTRLTVL.

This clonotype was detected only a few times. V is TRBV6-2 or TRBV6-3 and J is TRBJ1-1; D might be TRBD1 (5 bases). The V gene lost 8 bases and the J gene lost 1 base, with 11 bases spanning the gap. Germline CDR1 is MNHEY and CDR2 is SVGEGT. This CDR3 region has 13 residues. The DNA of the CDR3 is TGTGCCAGCCTAGGGACGGGGAACACTGAAGCTTTCTTT. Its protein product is CASLGTGNTEAFF.

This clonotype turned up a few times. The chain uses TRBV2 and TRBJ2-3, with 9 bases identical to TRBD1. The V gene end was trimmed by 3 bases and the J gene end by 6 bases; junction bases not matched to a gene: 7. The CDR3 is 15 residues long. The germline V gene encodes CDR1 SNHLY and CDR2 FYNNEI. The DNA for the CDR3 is TGTGCCAGCAGTGAGAGGACAGGGGAGGTGGATACGCAGTATTTT. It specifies CASSERTGEVDTQYF.

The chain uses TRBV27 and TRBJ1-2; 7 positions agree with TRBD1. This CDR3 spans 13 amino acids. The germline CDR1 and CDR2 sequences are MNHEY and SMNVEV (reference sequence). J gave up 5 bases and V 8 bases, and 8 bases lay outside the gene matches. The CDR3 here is CASWSTGDYGYTF. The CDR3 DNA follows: TGTGCCAGCTGGAGTACAGGGGATTATGGCTACACCTTC.